Detailed here is one T cell receptor beta chain. The data are from a study of blood T cell repertoires in COVID-19. Study as a whole: Sources were T cells, B-cell-depleted T cells, or PBMCs; the material itself was cDNA or gDNA.

TCRdb's table, derived via immunoSEQ multiplex PCR, lists solely in-frame clones and lacks some. This table holds about 69,000 clones, 79% found once. From germline, CDR1 is SGHTA and CDR2 FQGNSA. V was trimmed by 2 bases and J by 12 bases, leaving 16 bases between them. This CDR3 has 13 residues. The sample taken for sequencing was peripheral blood. J is TRBJ1-1 and V is TRBV7-2; a weak D match, TRBD1 (6 bases). This TCR came from a human donor in a cohort sampled during active COVID-19. The CDR3 sequence is CASSLSGRGKTFF. In DNA, the CDR3 is TGTGCCAGCAGCTTATCCGGCAGGGGAAAGACTTTCTTT.